This is a list of T cell receptor beta chains from one sample in a study of blood T cell repertoires in COVID-19. Sequenced by immunoSEQ multiplex PCR; TCRdb stores in-frame clones only, minus some. The sample includes about 39,000 clones, roughly 85% seen only once; the top ten take nearly 10%. The sequenced material came from peripheral blood. Receptors were obtained from a human donor in a cohort sampled during active COVID-19. CDR3s include the opening cysteine and the closing phenylalanine or tryptophan. A D gene is named only where the DNA matches it firmly. The size of a clone is reported for some rows only, either as once, few or many, or as a class for expanded clones.

v_gene	abundance	j_gene	d_gene	CDR3aa	CDR3nt
TRBV6-1	-	TRBJ2-1	TRBD2	CASSEGIAGVYEQFF	TGTGCCAGCAGTGAAGGGATAGCGGGGGTTTATGAGCAGTTCTTC
TRBV5-4	-	TRBJ2-7	TRBD2	CASSLDSGRATEQYF	TGTGCCAGCAGCCTGGACAGCGGGAGGGCCACCGAGCAGTACTTC
TRBV5-1	once	TRBJ1-1	TRBD1	CASSLEGQGGLAAFF	TGCGCCAGCAGCTTGGAGGGACAGGGGGGACTTGCAGCTTTCTTT
TRBV15	-	TRBJ1-2	TRBD1	CATSRNRQGQENGYTF	TGTGCCACCAGCAGAAATAGACAGGGGCAAGAGAATGGCTACACCTTC
TRBV3-1/TRBV3-2	-	TRBJ1-4	-	CASSLPLVGQGKLTNEKLFF	TGTGCCAGCAGCCTACCCCTTGTGGGGCAGGGTAAGTTAACTAATGAAAAACTGTTTTTT
TRBV19	-	TRBJ2-7	TRBD1	CASSVGTEKYYEQYF	TGTGCCAGTAGTGTTGGGACAGAAAAGTACTACGAGCAGTACTTC
TRBV19	-	TRBJ2-5	TRBD1	CASSPTGVQETQYF	TGTGCCAGTAGTCCTACAGGGGTACAAGAGACCCAGTACTTC
TRBV16	-	TRBJ1-1	TRBD1	CASSFGQGAIRSTEAFF	TGTGCCAGCAGCTTCGGACAGGGGGCTATTCGGAGCACTGAAGCTTTCTTT
TRBV4-3	-	TRBJ2-2	TRBD1	CASSQELPGQGGTGELFF	TGCGCCAGCAGCCAAGAGCTCCCTGGACAGGGCGGCACCGGGGAGCTGTTTTTT
TRBV2	-	TRBJ2-5	TRBD1	CASRWDRSETQYF	TGTGCCAGCAGATGGGACAGGTCCGAGACCCAGTACTTC
TRBV5-4	-	TRBJ1-2	TRBD1	CASSLAKGQELNYGYTF	TGTGCCAGCAGCTTGGCCAAAGGACAGGAGCTTAACTATGGCTACACCTTC
TRBV5-1	-	TRBJ2-1	TRBD1	CASSVYRDRDDNEQFF	TGCGCCAGCAGCGTGTATAGGGACAGGGACGACAATGAGCAGTTCTTC
TRBV5-1	-	TRBJ2-7	-	CASSLNSIGEQYF	TGCGCCAGCAGCTTGAACTCAATCGGCGAGCAGTACTTC
TRBV6-1	-	TRBJ1-2	TRBD1	CASSGSPGTGANYGYTF	TGTGCCAGCAGTGGGAGTCCCGGGACAGGCGCTAACTATGGCTACACCTTC
TRBV21-1	-	TRBJ1-2	-	CASSKPSGTGNGYTF	TGTGCCAGCAGCAAGCCGTCCGGGACAGGGAATGGCTACACCTTC
TRBV14	-	TRBJ2-7	-	CASSHRDIRNEQYF	TGTGCCAGCAGCCACCGGGACATTCGCAACGAGCAGTACTTC
TRBV6-1	-	TRBJ1-2	-	CASSELGAGGYTF	TGTGCCAGCAGTGAATTGGGGGCGGGTGGCTACACCTTC
TRBV19	-	TRBJ2-1	TRBD1	CASSPGQGAYEQFF	TGTGCCAGTAGTCCGGGACAGGGGGCTTATGAGCAGTTCTTC